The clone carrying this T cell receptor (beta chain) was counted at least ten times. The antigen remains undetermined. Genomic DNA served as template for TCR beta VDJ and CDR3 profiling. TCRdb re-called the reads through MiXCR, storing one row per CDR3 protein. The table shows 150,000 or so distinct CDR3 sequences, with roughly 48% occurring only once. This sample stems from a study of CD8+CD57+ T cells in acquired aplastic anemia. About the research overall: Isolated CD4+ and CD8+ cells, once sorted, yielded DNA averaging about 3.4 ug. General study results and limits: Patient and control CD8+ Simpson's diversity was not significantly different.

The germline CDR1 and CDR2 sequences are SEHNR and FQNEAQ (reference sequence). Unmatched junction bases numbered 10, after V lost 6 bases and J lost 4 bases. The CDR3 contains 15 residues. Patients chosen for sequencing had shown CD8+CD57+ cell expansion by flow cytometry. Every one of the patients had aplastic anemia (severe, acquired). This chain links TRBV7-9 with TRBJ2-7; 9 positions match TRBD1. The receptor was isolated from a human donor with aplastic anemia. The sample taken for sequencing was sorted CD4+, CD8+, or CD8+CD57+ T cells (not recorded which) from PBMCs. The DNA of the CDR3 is TGTGCCAGCAGACAAAGCGGGACAGGGTTGTACGAGCAGTACTTC. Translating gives CASRQSGTGLYEQYF.